Following are 5 T cell receptor beta chains from one sample sequenced in a study of OX40 agonist ivuxolimab in advanced cancers. The assay was immunoSEQ multiplex PCR, and TCRdb's table has in-frame clones only and misses some. The sample consists of about 93,000 clones, 92% of them appearing once. The sample was CD4+ or CD8+ T cells sorted from blood, taken in a trial of the OX40 agonist ivuxolimab. The receptors stem from an adult with an advanced solid tumor such as melanoma, head and neck, liver or kidney cancer.

This CDR3 is CASSEGWTTEAFF. CDR3 nucleotide sequence: TGTGCCAGCAGTGAAGGGTGGACCACTGAAGCTTTCTTT. The V gene is TRBV2, the J gene TRBJ1-1; D unclear. The length of the CDR3 is 13 residues. Trimming cost V 1 base and J 4 bases, with 7 bases left between them. Germline V gene data show CDR1 as SNHLY and CDR2 as FYNNEI.

This clone has a handful of counts. This sequence joins TRBV7-9 and TRBJ1-6; the D is unclear. Germline values: CDR1 SEHNR, CDR2 FQNEAQ (reference sequence). V was clipped by 0 bases and J by 9 bases, with 9 bases between them. This CDR3 is built from 14 residues. CDR3 nucleotides: TGTGCCAGCAGCTTAGCCGGAGAGCCTTCACCCCTCCACTTT. Its translation: CASSLAGEPSPLHF.

V is TRBV5-5 and J is TRBJ1-2, with TRBD1 matching 9 bases. After removal of 0 bases from V and 8 bases from J, the junction contained 5 bases not matched to a gene. The CDR3 covers 14 residues. Germline CDR1 and CDR2: SGHKS and YYEKEE (reference sequence). DNA of the CDR3: TGTGCCAGCAGCTTGGCACAGGGGGCTGGAGGCTACACCTTC. Its protein is CASSLAQGAGGYTF.

This clone was seen just once. This sample includes further DNA sequences coding for the same CDR3. In nucleotides, the CDR3 is TGCGCCAGCAGCTTGGCCTTAGGTTCTGGAAACACCATATATTTT. Translating gives CASSLALGSGNTIYF. This sequence joins TRBV5-1 and TRBJ1-3; no clear D. V shed 0 bases and J shed 1 base, with 8 bases lying between them. Germline V gene lookup returns CDR1 SGHRS and CDR2 YFSETQ. This CDR3 has 15 residues.

The J gene is TRBJ2-1, the V gene TRBV10-1; tentatively, D is TRBD1 (6 bases). This CDR3 spans 13 amino acids. Germline CDR1 is WNHNN and CDR2 is SYGVQD (reference sequence). The V and J ends lost 3 bases and 7 bases respectively, with 10 bases between them. This CDR3 reads CASSEGTRNEQFF. Written as DNA, the CDR3 is TGCGCCAGCAGTGAAGGGACAAGAAATGAGCAGTTCTTC.